These 26 T cell receptor beta chains share one sample of origin, sequenced in a study of T cell responses to AZD1222 COVID-19 vaccine. The repertoire was sequenced with immunoSEQ multiplex PCR; TCRdb's copy has only in-frame clones and lacks some. The sample contains approximately 220,000 clones, approximately 94% of which appear only once. The sample in question was peripheral blood, obtained on day 0 of MenACWY control vaccination. These receptors came from an adult in good health.

The V call is TRBV6-1, the J call TRBJ1-5; D is unresolved. This CDR3 has 13 amino acids. Trimming left V 2 bases short and J 4 bases short, with 6 bases between. The germline V gene has CDR1 MNHNS and CDR2 SASEGT. The CDR3 nucleotides read TGTGCCAGCAGTGAAACCCGGAATCAGCCCCAGCATTTT. It yields the protein CASSETRNQPQHF.

This clone was seen a single time. This chain connects TRBV5-4 to TRBJ1-2, with D possibly matching TRBD1 (5 bases). Trimming removed 3 bases at V and 1 base at J, with 10 bases between. Germline CDR1 and CDR2: SGHNT and YYREEE (reference sequence). CDR3 length: 14 amino acids. CDR3 coding DNA: TGTGCCAGCAGCTCCGGGACGGTTAACTATGGCTACACCTTC. Translated: CASSSGTVNYGYTF.

The rearrangement joins TRBV6-5 to TRBJ1-5; the D is unclear. Between the trimmed V and J ends, which lost 4 bases and 3 bases, there was a span of 4 bases. CDR3 length: 12 residues. The germline V gene encodes CDR1 MNHEY and CDR2 SVGAGI. This CDR3 reads CASSSPNQPQHF. The CDR3 DNA follows: TGTGCCAGCAGTTCACCCAATCAGCCCCAGCATTTT.

V gene TRBV27 combines with J gene TRBJ2-5; 8 bases fit TRBD1. The CDR3 has 15 residues. The ends lost 6 bases at V and 5 bases at J; junction bases unmatched: 11. The germline V gene has CDR1 MNHEY and CDR2 SMNVEV (reference sequence). CDR3 residues: CASSRTGLKGETQYF. CDR3 in DNA: TGTGCCAGCAGCCGGACAGGGCTGAAGGGGGAGACCCAGTACTTC.

This chain links TRBV10-1 with TRBJ2-7; 7 nucleotides align to TRBD1. The CDR3 runs to 15 residues. V trimming: 0 bases; J trimming: 5 bases; junction bases outside the gene matches: 7. Germline V CDR1 and CDR2: WNHNN, SYGVQD (reference sequence). CDR3 region: CASSESGGAGNEQYF. CDR3 nucleotides: TGCGCCAGCAGTGAGTCAGGGGGCGCGGGTAACGAGCAGTACTTC.

This chain uses TRBV19 with TRBJ2-3; D might be TRBD2 (5 bases). The germline gives CDR1 LNHDA, CDR2 SQIVND (reference sequence). Trimming took off 6 bases at V and 1 base at J, with 14 bases between the two ends. This CDR3 is built from 15 residues. The CDR3 DNA reads TGTGCCAGTAGCCTCCGGGAATATGGCACAGATACGCAGTATTTT. Residues: CASSLREYGTDTQYF. The full variable domain, rest sourced from reference TRBV19 and TRBJ2-3, is DGGITQSPKYLFRKEGQNVTLSCEQNLNHDAMYWYRQDPGQGLRLIYYSQIVNDFQKGDIAEGYSVSREKKESFPLTVTSAQKNPTAFYLCASSLREYGTDTQYFGPGTRLTVL.

The V and J genes are TRBV4-1 and TRBJ1-1, with 7 bases that match TRBD1. The ends lost 3 bases at V and 7 bases at J; junction bases unmatched: 8. This CDR3 contains 14 residues. Germline CDR1 MGHRA, CDR2 YSYEKL. The CDR3 reads CASSHPRGSVEAFF. CDR3 coding DNA: TGCGCCAGCAGCCACCCCAGGGGGTCAGTTGAAGCTTTCTTT.

In nucleotides, the CDR3 is TGCGCCAGCAGCTTTTCCTTGGGGGAAAAACTGTTTTTT. Translated, it gives CASSFSLGEKLFF. The chain recombines TRBV5-1 with TRBJ1-4; D not resolved. The CDR3 contains 13 residues. Trimming removed 2 bases from V and 8 bases from J, with 10 bases in between. Germline V gene sequence: CDR1 SGHRS, CDR2 YFSETQ. Full variable domain (remainder filled in from reference TRBV5-1 and TRBJ1-4): KAGVTQTPRYLIKTRGQQVTLSCSPISGHRSVSWYQQTPGQGLQFLFEYFSETQRNKGNFPGRFSGRQFSNSRSEMNVSTLELGDSALYLCASSFSLGEKLFFGSGTQLSVL.

The chain joins TRBV6-5 to TRBJ1-2, with 7 positions matching TRBD1. The CDR3 contains 15 residues. The germline gives CDR1 MNHEY, CDR2 SVGAGI. V was clipped by 6 bases and J by 3 bases; unmatched bases: 10. For the CDR3, the DNA is TGTGCCAGCAGCCCCCGGGGACAGCTAGACTATGGCTACACCTTC. It specifies CASSPRGQLDYGYTF.

This chain joins TRBV4-1 and TRBJ1-1; D not certain. The CDR3 length is 12 residues. V lost 4 bases, J lost 4 bases, and 7 bases lay in between. Per germline, CDR1 MGHRA and CDR2 YSYEKL. The CDR3 protein is CASSLGFTEAFF. The DNA for the CDR3 is TGCGCCAGCAGCCTAGGGTTCACTGAAGCTTTCTTT.

Remarks on this clone: The same CDR3 is also encoded by other DNA sequences in this sample. The chain recombines TRBV12-3 or TRBV12-4 with TRBJ2-2; no firm D call. The length of the CDR3 is 12 residues. The V end lost 5 bases, the J end lost 6 bases, and 7 bases lay between the germline ends. CDR3 residues: CASSPPAGELFF. The CDR3 DNA reads TGTGCCAGCAGTCCCCCGGCCGGGGAGCTGTTTTTT.

The chain links TRBV29-1 to TRBJ1-1, with 10 bases aligning to TRBD1. CDR1 and CDR2 (germline): SQVTM, ANQGSEA. Losses at the gene ends were 8 bases for V and 1 base for J; bases not matched to a gene: 7. The CDR3 extends over 14 amino acids. The CDR3 protein is CSFKGQGKNTEAFF. CDR3 DNA sequence: TGCAGCTTTAAGGGACAGGGGAAGAACACTGAAGCTTTCTTT.

V gene TRBV5-1 combines with J gene TRBJ2-1; TRBD2 is a possible D gene (6 bases). Trimming took 9 bases from V and 0 from J, leaving 13 bases between them. The CDR3 loop spans 14 amino acids. From germline, CDR1 is SGHRS and CDR2 YFSETQ. In nucleotides, the CDR3 is TGCGCCACCCGAGTGGGGGGCTCCTACAATGAGCAGTTCTTC. Its translation is CATRVGGSYNEQFF.

This clone was observed a single time. The chain has TRBV2 and TRBJ2-3; D perhaps matches TRBD2 (5 bases). With 0 bases removed from V and 2 bases from J, the gap between germline ends came to 15 bases. CDR1 and CDR2 from the germline V gene are SNHLY and FYNNEI. CDR3 length: 17 residues. The CDR3 spells CASSEALRADFTDTQYF. Here the CDR3 DNA reads TGTGCCAGCAGTGAAGCGCTTCGGGCGGACTTCACAGATACGCAGTATTTT.

Here the CDR3 DNA reads TGTGCCTGGAGTGTATCGAGGGTTCTAGGGACAGGGCATTTTCAGCCCCAGCATTTT. Translating gives CAWSVSRVLGTGHFQPQHF. The chain is built from TRBV30 and TRBJ1-5; 9 nucleotides align to TRBD1. Germline values: CDR1 GTSNPN, CDR2 SVGIG (reference sequence). The CDR3 sequence is 19 residues long. V was pared by 0 bases and J by 6 bases, with 18 bases of the junction left unmatched.

V and J are TRBV19 and TRBJ1-2; D remains unclear. This CDR3 contains 14 residues. The germline CDR1 and CDR2 sequences are LNHDA and SQIVND (reference sequence). V lost 1 base, J lost 7 bases, and 13 bases lay in between. In nucleotides, the CDR3 is TGTGCCAGTAGTATAGGGAAGGCGAGGTCTGGCTACACCTTC. It translates to CASSIGKARSGYTF.

V is TRBV6-5 and J is TRBJ2-7; a weak D match, TRBD1 (5 bases). Trimming removed 0 bases from V and 3 bases from J, with 12 bases in between. Germline V gene lookup returns CDR1 MNHEY and CDR2 SVGAGI. The length of the CDR3 is 15 residues. The CDR3 region has the DNA TGTGCCAGCAGTTACTCGAATTGGCAGGGCTACGAGCAGTACTTC. Translation: CASSYSNWQGYEQYF.

This chain joins TRBV4-1 and TRBJ1-5, with a tentative D call TRBD1 (6 bases). V dropped 3 bases and J dropped 6 bases, with 18 bases sitting between them. Per the germline V gene, CDR1 is MGHRA and CDR2 is YSYEKL. The CDR3 totals 16 residues. CDR3 sequence reads: CASSQAGTISGQPQHF. The CDR3 nucleotides read TGCGCCAGCAGCCAGGCCGGGACAATAAGTGGTCAGCCCCAGCATTTT.

The chain employs TRBV5-1 and TRBJ1-1; unclear D gene. Germline CDR1 SGHRS, CDR2 YFSETQ. This CDR3 has 16 amino acids. Trimming cost V 0 bases and J 1 base, with 13 bases left between them. The CDR3 DNA is TGCGCCAGCAGCTTGGATCCGGTCTCGGGGAACACTGAAGCTTTCTTT. This codes for CASSLDPVSGNTEAFF.

This clone was observed a single time. The chain is built from TRBV5-1 and TRBJ2-7, with D perhaps being TRBD1 or TRBD2 (5 bases each). V gave up 2 bases and J gave up 0 bases, with 9 bases separating them. This CDR3 is built from 14 residues. The germline CDR1 and CDR2 sequences are SGHRS and YFSETQ. DNA for the CDR3: TGCGCCAGCAGCTTATCCGGGACCTCCTACGAGCAGTACTTC. This encodes CASSLSGTSYEQYF.

V usage is TRBV6-5 and J usage is TRBJ1-1; D unclear. The CDR3 is 12 amino acids. Germline CDR1 and CDR2: MNHEY and SVGAGI. Trimming pared 6 bases from V and 6 bases from J, leaving 11 bases between. The CDR3 is CASRTGVPEAFF. DNA of the CDR3: TGTGCCAGCAGGACCGGGGTCCCTGAAGCTTTCTTT.

The chain uses TRBV18 and TRBJ1-5; D ambiguous. The V gene's germline CDR1 is KGHSH and CDR2 LQKENI. V was pared by 4 bases and J by 5 bases, with 12 bases between. The CDR3 contains 14 residues. This CDR3 is CASSLRVEDQPQHF. CDR3 nucleotide sequence: TGTGCCAGCTCACTCCGGGTTGAGGATCAGCCCCAGCATTTT.

The chain links TRBV5-1 to TRBJ2-1; D is possibly TRBD1 (5 bases). From germline, CDR1 is SGHRS and CDR2 YFSETQ. This CDR3 has 13 amino acids. The V and J ends lost 2 bases and 5 bases respectively, with 8 bases between them. The CDR3 DNA is TGCGCCAGCAGCTTTAAAGGGGACAATGAGCAGTTCTTC. Protein product: CASSFKGDNEQFF. Supplemented by reference TRBV5-1 and TRBJ2-1, the full variable domain reads KAGVTQTPRYLIKTRGQQVTLSCSPISGHRSVSWYQQTPGQGLQFLFEYFSETQRNKGNFPGRFSGRQFSNSRSEMNVSTLELGDSALYLCASSFKGDNEQFFGPGTRLTVL.

Of note for this clone: Different DNA sequences within this sample yield the same CDR3. The V and J genes are TRBV5-1 and TRBJ1-2; 9 nucleotides match TRBD1. Trimming at V came to 4 bases and at J to 2 bases, leaving 3 bases not matched to a gene. The CDR3 has 14 residues. Germline V lookup: CDR1 SGHRS, CDR2 YFSETQ. CDR3: CASSEGQGNYGYTF. The CDR3 DNA follows: TGCGCCAGCAGCGAAGGACAGGGGAACTATGGCTACACCTTC.

The V and J genes are TRBV11-2 and TRBJ1-1, with 7 nucleotides matching TRBD1. Per germline, CDR1 SGHAT and CDR2 FQNNGV. This CDR3 has 15 residues. V lost 5 bases and J lost 6; bases outside the gene matches: 12. CDR3 nucleotides: TGTGCCAGCAGCACTCTACAGGGGTACGCCGCTGAAGCTTTCTTT. This encodes CASSTLQGYAAEAFF.

V is TRBV12-3 or TRBV12-4 and J is TRBJ1-2; D call uncertain. V lost 6 bases and J lost 7, with 12 bases in between. The CDR3 contains 12 residues. The CDR3 DNA reads TGTGCCAGCAGACCACATTCAGCTGGCTACACCTTC. This gives the protein CASRPHSAGYTF.